This record looks at one T cell receptor beta chain sequence and its context. The antigen remains undetermined. This sample stems from a study of shared clonotypes between healthy human individuals. Whole-study findings and limits: Naive subsets generally had larger estimated richness than memory subsets.

Naive CD4+ cells were CD45RA-selected; the remaining cells were memory. Every immunoSEQ plate was one replicate of a subset's evenly spread DNA. In replicate PCRs of sorted subsets, roughly 200 ng DNA, tens of thousands of T cell genomes, was used. Profiling relied on immunoSEQ multiplex PCR, and the TCRdb table lists in-frame clones only, not all of them. Of 1.4 million to 1.5 million clones detected, 95% to 97% appear once; the ten largest clones hold roughly 1.2%. Specimen: naive CD4+ T cells sorted from blood. Subset of the sample: CD45RA+ positively selected. This clonotype originated in a young man in good health.

CDR3 bases: TGTGCCAGCAGGACTGGCGGCAGGGGGCAGTACTTC. Translating it yields CASRTGGRGQYF. The chain recombines TRBV6-1 with TRBJ2-7; maybe TRBD1 (6 bases). Germline V gene lookup returns CDR1 MNHNS and CDR2 SASEGT. V was pared by 6 bases and J by 9 bases, with 15 bases between. CDR3 size: 12 residues.